This entry concerns a single T cell receptor (beta chain). The entry originates in a study of cytomegalovirus exposure and HLA in healthy donors. A multiplex PCR was run with 60 Vbeta primers and 13 Jbeta primers. Only in-frame clones appear in the TCRdb table, and some are missing; sequencing was by immunoSEQ multiplex PCR. Among over 200,000 clones listed, about 81% were seen once. From germline, CDR1 is SEHNR and CDR2 FQNEAQ (reference sequence). V lost 1 base, J lost 12 bases, and 9 bases lay in between. The CDR3 covers 12 residues. The sequence derives from a woman between 35 and 50 years old in good health and CMV-seropositive. Sequenced input: PBMCs. J is TRBJ1-4 and V is TRBV7-9, with D unclear. As DNA, the CDR3 is TGTGCCAGCAGCTTAGACGGGTCCGAACTGTTTTTT. It is translated as CASSLDGSELFF. The full variable domain, with the rest looked up from reference TRBV7-9 and TRBJ1-4, is DTGVSQNPRHKITKRGQNVTFRCDPISEHNRLYWYRQTLGQGPEFLTYFQNEAQLEKSRLLSDRFSAERPKGSFSTLEIQRTEQGDSAMYLCASSLDGSELFFGSGTQLSVL.